In its sample, the clone carrying this T cell receptor beta chain was seen once. V was cut by 0 bases and J by 4 bases, with 10 bases left in between. This CDR3 is 14 amino acids long. Germline V gene data show CDR1 as SGHRS and CDR2 as YFSETQ. Sequenced by immunoSEQ multiplex PCR; TCRdb stores in-frame clones only, minus some. The sample comprises roughly 170,000 clones, roughly 80% of which are singletons, and around 5.1% rests with the top ten. These data are taken from a study of blood T cell repertoires in COVID-19. The sequencing input was PBMCs or T cells enriched from blood (not recorded which). The clonotype originates from a woman in her 40s with acute COVID-19. The chain joins TRBV5-1 to TRBJ1-2; D call uncertain. For the CDR3, the DNA is TGCGCCAGCAGCTTGGACGGAGTTACCTATGGCTACACCTTC. Translated: CASSLDGVTYGYTF.